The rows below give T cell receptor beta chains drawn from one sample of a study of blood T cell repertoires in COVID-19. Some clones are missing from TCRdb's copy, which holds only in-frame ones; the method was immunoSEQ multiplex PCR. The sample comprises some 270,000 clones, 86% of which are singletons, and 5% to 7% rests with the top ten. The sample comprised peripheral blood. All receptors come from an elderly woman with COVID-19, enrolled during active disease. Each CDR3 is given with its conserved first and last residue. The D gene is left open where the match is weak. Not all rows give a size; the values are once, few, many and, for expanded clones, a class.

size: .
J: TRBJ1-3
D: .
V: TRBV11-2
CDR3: CASSPSASGNTIYF
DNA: TGTGCCAGCAGCCCCAGTGCATCTGGAAACACCATATATTTT

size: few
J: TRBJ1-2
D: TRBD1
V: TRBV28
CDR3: CASRDRGRGYTF
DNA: TGTGCCAGTCGGGACAGGGGGCGCGGCTACACCTTC

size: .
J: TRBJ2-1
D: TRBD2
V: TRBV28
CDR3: CASSFSGGNYNEQFF
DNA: TGTGCCAGCAGTTTTAGCGGGGGGAACTACAATGAGCAGTTCTTC

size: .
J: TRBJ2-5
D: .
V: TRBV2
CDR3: CASSRDTQETQYF
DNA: TGTGCCAGCAGCCGGGATACCCAAGAGACCCAGTACTTC

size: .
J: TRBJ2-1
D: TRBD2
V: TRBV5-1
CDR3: CASSLIGASGHYNEQFF
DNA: TGCGCCAGCAGCTTGATTGGGGCTAGCGGGCACTACAATGAGCAGTTCTTC

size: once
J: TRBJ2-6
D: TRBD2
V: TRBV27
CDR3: CASRTGGAGANVLTF
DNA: TGTGCCAGCAGGACTGGGGGGGCTGGGGCCAACGTCCTGACTTTC

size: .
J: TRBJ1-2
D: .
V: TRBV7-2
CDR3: CASSLGESAGFNYGYTF
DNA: TGTGCCAGCAGCTTAGGAGAATCGGCAGGCTTTAACTATGGCTACACCTTC

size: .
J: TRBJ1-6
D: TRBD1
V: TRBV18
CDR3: CASSPDRTGTGFWSYNSPLHF
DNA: TGTGCCAGCTCACCGGACAGAACCGGGACAGGGTTTTGGTCCTATAATTCACCCCTCCACTTT

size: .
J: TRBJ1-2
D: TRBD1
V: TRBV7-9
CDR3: CASRTNPGQGGSGYTF
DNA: TGTGCCAGCAGAACCAACCCGGGACAGGGAGGTAGTGGCTACACCTTC

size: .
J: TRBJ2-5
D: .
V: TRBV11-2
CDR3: CASSLSGGKFQETQYF
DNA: TGTGCCAGCAGCTTAAGTGGAGGGAAGTTCCAAGAGACCCAGTACTTC

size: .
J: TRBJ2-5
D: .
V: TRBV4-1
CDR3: CASSQDRGADRGETQYF
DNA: TGCGCCAGCAGCCAAGATAGAGGAGCGGACCGGGGAGAGACCCAGTACTTC

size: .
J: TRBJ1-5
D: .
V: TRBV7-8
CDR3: CASSLRDTDQPQHF
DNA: TGTGCCAGCAGCTTACGGGACACCGATCAGCCCCAGCATTTT

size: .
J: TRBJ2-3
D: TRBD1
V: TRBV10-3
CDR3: CAISEGLRGGAGTDTQYF
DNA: TGTGCCATCAGTGAAGGATTGAGAGGGGGCGCGGGCACAGATACGCAGTATTTT

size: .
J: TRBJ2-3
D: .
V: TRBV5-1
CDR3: CASSLGGGRAHTQYF
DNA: TGCGCCAGCAGCTTGGGTGGGGGCCGGGCCCATACGCAGTATTTT

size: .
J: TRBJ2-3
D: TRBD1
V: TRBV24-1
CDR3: CATSSLGDSEMGTQYF
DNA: TGTGCCACCAGTAGTTTGGGGGACAGCGAAATGGGAACGCAGTATTTT

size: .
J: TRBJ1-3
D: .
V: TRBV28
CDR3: CASSLTETGNTIYF
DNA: TGTGCCAGCAGCCTGACAGAAACAGGAAACACCATATATTTT

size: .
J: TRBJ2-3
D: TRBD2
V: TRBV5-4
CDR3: CASSGASGGTRRTDTQYF
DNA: TGTGCCAGCAGCGGTGCTAGCGGGGGCACCCGGAGAACAGATACGCAGTATTTT

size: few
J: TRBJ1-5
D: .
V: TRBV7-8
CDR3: CASSFMGNSNQPQHF
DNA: TGTGCCAGCAGCTTCATGGGCAATAGCAATCAGCCCCAGCATTTT

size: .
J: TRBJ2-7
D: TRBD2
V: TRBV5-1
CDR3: CASSLAGGTYEQYF
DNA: TGCGCCAGCAGCTTAGCGGGGGGGACCTACGAGCAGTACTTC

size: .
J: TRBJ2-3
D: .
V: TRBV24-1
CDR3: CATSDRRVYTDTQYF
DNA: TGTGCCACCAGTGACCGGAGGGTTTACACAGATACGCAGTATTTT

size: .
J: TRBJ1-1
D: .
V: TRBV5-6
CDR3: CASSLEHTAFF
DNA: TGTGCCAGCAGCTTGGAGCATACCGCTTTCTTT

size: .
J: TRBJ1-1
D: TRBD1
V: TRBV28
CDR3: CASSFGTGRTEAFF
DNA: TGTGCCAGCAGTTTCGGGACAGGGAGGACTGAAGCTTTCTTT

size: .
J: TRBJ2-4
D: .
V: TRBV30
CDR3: CAWSGTPDIQYF
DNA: TGTGCCTGGAGTGGAACCCCGGACATTCAGTACTTC

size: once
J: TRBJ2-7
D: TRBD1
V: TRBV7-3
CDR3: CASSDSGTGFDEQYF
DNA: TGTGCCAGCAGCGATTCCGGGACAGGGTTCGACGAGCAGTACTTC

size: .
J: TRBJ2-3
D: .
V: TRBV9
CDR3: CASSPRGASPTDTQYF
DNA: TGTGCCAGCAGCCCCCGGGGGGCCAGTCCAACGGATACGCAGTATTTT

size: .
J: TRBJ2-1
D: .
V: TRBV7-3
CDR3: CASSLDRLGVLGEQFF
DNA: TGTGCCAGCAGCTTAGACAGGTTAGGAGTGCTGGGTGAGCAGTTCTTC

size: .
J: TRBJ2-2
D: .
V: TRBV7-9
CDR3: CASSRHSTAGWNTGELFF
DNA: TGTGCCAGCAGCCGCCATTCGACCGCAGGGTGGAACACCGGGGAGCTGTTTTTT

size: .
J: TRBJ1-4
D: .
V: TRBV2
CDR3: CASSRAGLATNEKLFF
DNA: TGTGCCAGCTCCCGCGCAGGGCTTGCAACTAATGAAAAACTGTTTTTT

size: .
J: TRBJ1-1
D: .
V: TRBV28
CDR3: CASSQAGRITEAFF
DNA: TGTGCCAGCAGTCAAGCGGGACGAATCACTGAAGCTTTCTTT

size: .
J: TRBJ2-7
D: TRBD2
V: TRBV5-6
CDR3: CASSLTTGGSPREQYF
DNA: TGTGCCAGCAGCTTGACTACGGGGGGGAGCCCGAGGGAGCAGTACTTC

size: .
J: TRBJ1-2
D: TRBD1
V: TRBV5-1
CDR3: CASSPGQGAIGYTF
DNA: TGCGCCAGCAGCCCCGGACAGGGGGCGATTGGCTACACCTTC

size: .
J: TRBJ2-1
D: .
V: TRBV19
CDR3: CASRGSSSYNEQFF
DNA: TGTGCCAGTAGGGGCAGTAGCTCCTACAATGAGCAGTTCTTC

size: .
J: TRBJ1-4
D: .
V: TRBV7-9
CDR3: CASSPRTANEKLFF
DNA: TGTGCCAGCAGTCCCAGGACAGCTAATGAAAAACTGTTTTTT

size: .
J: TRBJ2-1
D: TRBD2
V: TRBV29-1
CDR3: CSAGLAGISSEQFF
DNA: TGCAGCGCCGGACTAGCGGGGATATCCTCAGAGCAGTTCTTC

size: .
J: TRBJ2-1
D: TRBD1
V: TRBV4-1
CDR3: CASSPGQGSYNEQFF
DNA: TGCGCCAGCAGCCCCGGACAGGGCTCCTACAATGAGCAGTTCTTC

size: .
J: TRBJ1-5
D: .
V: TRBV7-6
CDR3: CASSPPNMAQHF
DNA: TGTGCCAGCAGCCCACCCAACATGGCCCAGCATTTT

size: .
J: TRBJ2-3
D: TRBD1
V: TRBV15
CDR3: CATSVVLQGADTQYF
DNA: TGTGCCACCAGCGTTGTCCTCCAGGGGGCAGATACGCAGTATTTT

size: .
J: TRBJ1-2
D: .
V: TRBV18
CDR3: CASSLFQGFEGYTF
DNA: TGTGCCAGCTCACTCTTCCAGGGTTTCGAGGGCTACACCTTC

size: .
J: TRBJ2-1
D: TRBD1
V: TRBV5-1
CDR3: CASSSGLLRQGSSYNEQFF
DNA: TGCGCCAGCAGCTCCGGCTTACTTCGACAGGGGAGCTCCTACAATGAGCAGTTCTTC

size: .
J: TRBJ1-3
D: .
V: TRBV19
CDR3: CASRGVPGNTIYF
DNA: TGTGCCAGTAGAGGGGTTCCTGGAAACACCATATATTTT

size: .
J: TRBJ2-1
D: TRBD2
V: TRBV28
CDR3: CASSAPSSGDYNEQFF
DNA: TGTGCCAGCAGTGCCCCCTCTAGCGGGGACTACAATGAGCAGTTCTTC

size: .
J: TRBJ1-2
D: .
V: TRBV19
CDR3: CASSIDDTGVGGYTF
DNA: TGTGCCAGTAGTATAGACGACACGGGGGTTGGTGGCTACACCTTC